This is a list of T cell receptor beta chains from one sample in a study of regulatory T cells in long-lasting Graves disease. Via MiXCR, TCRdb re-called the multiplex PCR reads, giving one row per CDR3 protein. The data contain approximately 500,000 distinct CDR3 sequences, around a fifth of them seen just once; the ten biggest clones take up 7.1%. The sample in question was peripheral blood mononuclear cells (PBMCs), obtained when the disease was refractory, from a patient treated with antithyroid drugs. The receptors shown here come from a female donor with Graves disease. The CDR3 runs from the conserved cysteine through the conserved F or W.

CDR3 length | V gene | CDR3 protein
15 | TRBV28 | CASSLPQGANTEAFF
15 | TRBV5-6 | CASSQTTGGETEAFF
14 | TRBV4-1 | CASSQDSWVQGYTF
17 | TRBV5-1 | CASSLSAGLLRTGELFF
14 | TRBV20-1 | CSAKDVGLPYGYTF
14 | TRBV12-3/TRBV12-4 | CASSQQALNTEAFF
14 | TRBV27 | CASSPLSYNSPLHF
15 | TRBV12-3/TRBV12-4 | CASSLGAASGNTIYF
15 | TRBV12-3/TRBV12-4 | CASSFWTGYNQPQHF
14 | TRBV6-1 | CASSELGFPEKLFF
14 | TRBV3-1 | CASSQGVGAETQYF
16 | TRBV6-5 | CASSYSMTGGNYGYTF